Sequencing of this T cell receptor (beta chain) was carried out in a study of human T cells and chemical hapten exposure. Broader study findings: PT1 expanded TCR numbers tracked positively with patch test score. Relative to controls, expanded TCRs formed significantly more large CDR3 similarity clusters.

MiXCR, applied by TCRdb to the RACE reads, yields one record per CDR3 protein. The table lists tens of thousands of distinct CDR3 sequences, 10% of them singletons. The table lists this clonotype with a count of one. What it binds is unknown. After removal of 0 bases from V and 5 bases from J, the junction contained 7 bases not matched to a gene. This CDR3 has 15 residues. CDR1 is SGHNT, CDR2 YENEEA, per germline. The time point: patch test 1, 2 weeks after DPC sensitization. Treatment here: therapeutic diphenylcyclopropenone sensitization with weekly scalp DPC. Sequencing started from total RNA isolated from unfractionated whole blood.

The chain links TRBV11-3 to TRBJ2-7; 7 bases are a match to TRBD2. Sequencing was performed on whole blood, taken in connection with sensitization to the hapten diphenylcyclopropenone (DPC). The TCR originated in a woman in her forties or fifties with alopecia areata. Some clones in this sample may be carry-over from other donors' samples. This CDR3 reads CASSLESGISHEQYF. DNA of the CDR3: TGTGCCAGCAGCTTAGAAAGCGGGATTTCCCACGAGCAGTACTTC.